The T cell receptor (beta chain) under discussion was sequenced for a study of immune heterogeneity within non-small cell lung tumors. About the study: Histology included a few squamous cell carcinomas, around nine non-squamous carcinomas and 1 unspecified tumor.

Bulk tumor genomic DNA, about 600 ng per sample, was the template. Surgery yielded several widely spaced biopsies per primary tumor. The study cohort was described as untreated, and its members had newly diagnosed non-small cell lung cancer. They went on to have curative surgery. Patients newly diagnosed with non-small cell lung cancer and having curative-intent surgery served as donors. This clonotype has a count of ten or more. The antigen remains undetermined. TCR beta CDR3 amplification used multiplex PCR with 32 V and 13 J primers. A single record per CDR3 protein comes from TCRdb applying MiXCR to the multiplex PCR reads. The profile shows under 35,000 distinct CDR3 sequences, around 30% of them singletons. Study outcomes and limitations: Largely, high-frequency T-cell receptor beta clonotypes differed from one individual patient to another.

Germline V gives CDR1 MNHNS, CDR2 SASEGT. V lost 2 bases and J lost 0, with 8 bases in between. The CDR3 length is 15 residues. This clonotype was sampled from a man aged 40-49 years with non-small cell lung cancer. Source material: lung tumor tissue. The genes are TRBV6-1 and TRBJ1-5; D is ambiguous. The CDR3 DNA is TGTGCCAGCAGTGAATTGGGGTATAGCAATCAGCCCCAGCATTTT. It yields the protein CASSELGYSNQPQHF.